Below are 12 T cell receptor beta chains sequenced from a single sample in a study of blood T cells in healthy people across ages. Next came a second PCR, run for about 6 to 12 cycles, which used a sample-barcoded 5' primer along with a J-beta primer mix. One entry per CDR3 protein, called by TCRdb with MiXCR from the 5' RACE reads. The sample shows over a million distinct CDR3 sequences, 35% to 55% of them seen only once. The sequencing sample was made of blood. All receptors come from a woman aged 55-70 years in good health.

The chain joins TRBV6-5 to TRBJ2-1, with 8 bases that match TRBD2. In germline, CDR1 is MNHEY, CDR2 SVGAGI. This CDR3 comprises 15 residues. The trim removed 6 bases at V and 6 bases at J, leaving 10 bases unmatched. Here the CDR3 DNA reads TGTGCCAGCAGCCTTAGCGGGGTGATATCCAATGAGCAGTTCTTC. Translating gives CASSLSGVISNEQFF.

This clonotype appeared many times. The chain joins TRBV27 to TRBJ2-7, with D perhaps TRBD2 (7 bases). Germline lookup yields CDR1 MNHEY and CDR2 SMNVEV (reference sequence). CDR3 length: 14 amino acids. The V gene lost 0 bases and the J gene lost 3 bases, with 9 bases spanning the gap. The CDR3 DNA reads TGTGCCAGCAGTTTATCAGGGGGGGGCTACGAGCAGTACTTC. Translation gives CASSLSGGGYEQYF.

V usage is TRBV2 and J usage is TRBJ2-1; D is undetermined. This CDR3 has 10 amino acids. Trimming took off 3 bases at V and 8 bases at J, with 2 bases between the two ends. The V gene's germline CDR1 is SNHLY and CDR2 FYNNEI. The CDR3 region has the DNA TGTGCCAGCAGTGATCATGAGCAGTTCTTC. Its translation: CASSDHEQFF.

This clonotype was detected a few times. The chain carries TRBV20-1 and TRBJ2-6; D gene unclear. Germline V CDR1 and CDR2: DFQATT, SNEGSKA (reference sequence). Deletions cut 0 bases from V and 4 bases from J, with 4 bases between. The CDR3 loop spans 13 amino acids. The CDR3 coding sequence is TGCAGTGCTAGAGATGGAGGGGCCAACGTCCTGACTTTC. Translating gives CSARDGGANVLTF.

About this clonotype: Given a much more abundant clone one base away, this may be a read error. This rearrangement joins TRBV5-1 to TRBJ2-1; D is possibly TRBD1 (5 bases). Per germline, CDR1 SGHRS and CDR2 YFSETQ. This CDR3 has 14 amino acids. CDR3 DNA sequence: TGCGCCAACAGCTTGGGGCAGAGTCACAATGAGCAGTTCTTC. Protein product: CANSLGQSHNEQFF.

This clonotype was counted a few times. The chain recombines TRBV9 with TRBJ2-1, with D tentatively TRBD1 (5 bases). The CDR3 runs to 14 residues. Germline V gene data show CDR1 as SGDLS and CDR2 as YYNGEE. Between the trimmed V and J ends, which lost 0 bases and 10 bases, there was a span of 14 bases. CDR3 sequence: CASSVGQGGSEQFF. CDR3 nucleotides: TGTGCCAGCAGCGTAGGGCAGGGTGGATCCGAGCAGTTCTTC.

Worth noting for this clonotype: A junction boundary mismatches the germline segment, possibly from a read error. The rearrangement uses TRBV7-9 and TRBJ2-6; no firm D call. Looked up from germline, CDR1 is SEHNR and CDR2 is FQNEAQ (reference sequence). This CDR3 has 16 residues. The CDR3 DNA is TGTGCCAGCTGCTTAGCTGGTACGAGCGGGGCCAACGTCCTGACTTTC. Protein: CASCLAGTSGANVLTF.

This chain connects TRBV27 to TRBJ2-7, with D possibly being TRBD2 (5 bases). The CDR3 spans 14 residues. The germline V and J ends were trimmed by 5 bases and 0 bases, with 11 bases remaining between them. CDR1 MNHEY and CDR2 SMNVEV come from the germline V gene (reference sequence). The CDR3 spells CASSRTGNSYEQYF. CDR3 coding DNA: TGTGCCAGCAGTCGAACCGGGAACTCCTACGAGCAGTACTTC.

This CDR3 is CASSLAGPSDTQYF. In nucleotides, the CDR3 is TGCGCCAGCAGCTTGGCGGGACCATCAGATACGCAGTATTTT. This chain links TRBV5-1 with TRBJ2-3, with D perhaps given as TRBD1 or TRBD2 (5 bases each). The CDR3 runs to 14 residues. The V end lost 0 bases, the J end lost 4 bases, and 9 bases lay between the germline ends. The germline V gene encodes CDR1 SGHRS and CDR2 YFSETQ.

The V call is TRBV6-5, the J call TRBJ2-3; D is uncertain. Germline lookup yields CDR1 MNHEY and CDR2 SVGAGI. The CDR3 extends over 11 amino acids. Trimming took off 7 bases at V and 5 bases at J, with 7 bases between the two ends. The chain's CDR3 is CASTYLDTQYF. DNA of the CDR3: TGTGCCAGCACCTACTTAGATACGCAGTATTTT.

This chain links TRBV29-1 with TRBJ2-7; D unclear. CDR1 is SQVTM, CDR2 ANQGSEA, per germline. The length of the CDR3 is 12 residues. The V gene lost 3 bases and the J gene lost 6 bases, with 12 bases spanning the gap. The DNA for the CDR3 is TGCAGCGTTGACGGCAGGAAGGGCGAGCAGTACTTC. Amino acid sequence: CSVDGRKGEQYF.

The rearrangement joins TRBV12-3 or TRBV12-4 to TRBJ1-4; D not certain. Trimming shortened V by 0 bases and J by 7 bases, and 12 bases separated the two germline ends. This CDR3 has 15 amino acids. The CDR3 spells CASSLAAGFGEKLFF. The CDR3 region has the DNA TGTGCCAGCAGTTTAGCGGCGGGGTTTGGTGAAAAACTGTTTTTT.